The 11 T cell receptor beta chains in this list originate from one sample, sequenced in a study of beta chain features in type 1 diabetes. The entirety of the isolated RNA underwent reverse transcription, so expressed TCRB transcripts were sequenced. Clones were read by immunoSEQ multiplex PCR, and TCRdb kept only the in-frame ones, dropping some. The sample has 450,000 to 600,000 clones; around 28% are singletons. Sample: naive CD4+ T cells from blood. The receptors here all came from a man aged 18 to 35 in good health.

The chain has TRBV11-2 and TRBJ2-1, with 10 bases lining up with TRBD1. V gave up 5 bases and J gave up 7 bases; unmatched junction bases: 14. The CDR3 extends over 17 amino acids. CDR1 and CDR2 from the germline V gene are SGHAT and FQNNGV. The CDR3 spells CASSPASDRGLGNEQFF. The CDR3 DNA reads as TGTGCCAGCAGCCCGGCCTCCGACAGGGGGCTAGGAAATGAGCAGTTCTTC.

The rearrangement uses TRBV14 and TRBJ2-2, with 8 bases identical to TRBD1. With V trimmed by 3 bases and J by 2 bases, 2 bases remained unmatched. Germline V gene sequence: CDR1 SGHDN, CDR2 FVKESK. The CDR3 is 15 amino acids. The DNA of the CDR3 is TGTGCCAGCAGCCAGGACAGGGCCAACACCGGGGAGCTGTTTTTT. The encoded protein is CASSQDRANTGELFF. The full variable domain, in which reference TRBV14 and TRBJ2-2 provide the parts outside the CDR3, is EAGVTQFPSHSVIEKGQTVTLRCDPISGHDNLYWYRRVMGKEIKFLLHFVKESKQDESGMPNNRFLAERTGGTYSTLKVQPAELEDSGVYFCASSQDRANTGELFFGEGSRLTVL.

V and J are TRBV19 and TRBJ2-3; tentatively, D is TRBD2 (6 bases). This CDR3 is 14 amino acids long. Deletions cut 3 bases from V and 1 base from J, with 8 bases between. Germline CDR1 is LNHDA and CDR2 is SQIVND (reference sequence). CDR3 sequence: CASSIERGTDTQYF. The CDR3 coding sequence is TGTGCCAGTAGTATCGAGCGGGGCACAGATACGCAGTATTTT.

The chain joins TRBV30 to TRBJ2-7; a possible D gene is TRBD1 (6 bases). Germline lookup yields CDR1 GTSNPN and CDR2 SVGIG (reference sequence). V lost 3 bases and J 3 bases, leaving 12 bases between the germline ends. This CDR3 is 13 amino acids long. CDR3 in DNA: TGTGCCTGGAGGGGGGACACTTTCTACGAGCAGTACTTC. Protein: CAWRGDTFYEQYF.

The chain couples TRBV30 to TRBJ2-5; D remains unclear. Trimming took off 3 bases at V and 10 bases at J, with 18 bases between the two ends. CDR1 and CDR2 from the germline V gene are GTSNPN and SVGIG (reference sequence). The CDR3 totals 13 residues. Here the CDR3 reads CAWSSRVDQGQYF. The CDR3 DNA sequence: TGTGCCTGGAGCTCAAGGGTAGATCAAGGCCAGTACTTC.

DNA for the CDR3: TGCAGTGCTCGACCCTATGGCTACACCTTC. Protein product: CSARPYGYTF. V is TRBV20-1 and J is TRBJ1-2; D is unclear. CDR1 is DFQATT and CDR2 is SNEGSKA in the germline V gene (reference sequence). The V end was cut by 5 bases, the J end by 4 bases, with 5 bases between. The CDR3 consists of 10 residues.

This clone was found a few times. The chain uses TRBV5-4 and TRBJ2-3; TRBD2 agrees at 10 bases. Germline CDR1 SGHNT, CDR2 YYREEE (reference sequence). The CDR3 covers 16 residues. The V segment lost 7 bases and the J segment 3 bases; nucleotides outside the gene matches: 11. CDR3 protein: CASGLLAGAGTDTQYF. The CDR3 DNA reads as TGTGCCAGCGGATTGCTAGCGGGAGCTGGGACAGATACGCAGTATTTT.

CDR3 region: CASSSSGTGGGGYTF. Here the CDR3 DNA reads TGTGCCAGCAGCTCCTCCGGGACAGGGGGCGGTGGCTACACCTTC. This chain uses TRBV7-9 with TRBJ1-2; 12 bases fit TRBD1. Germline V gene sequence: CDR1 SEHNR, CDR2 FQNEAQ (reference sequence). The CDR3 spans 15 residues. Germline trimming cut 4 bases from V and 7 bases from J; bases unmatched to any gene: 7. The full variable domain, completed using reference TRBV7-9 and TRBJ1-2, is DTGVSQNPRHKITKRGQNVTFRCDPISEHNRLYWYRQTLGQGPEFLTYFQNEAQLEKSRLLSDRFSAERPKGSFSTLEIQRTEQGDSAMYLCASSSSGTGGGGYTFGSGTRLTVV.

This clone was counted only a few times. The chain employs TRBV9 and TRBJ2-7; 8 nucleotides line up with TRBD2. This CDR3 has 16 residues. The junction had 8 bases not matched to a gene; V was cut back by 0 bases and J by 3 bases. The germline gives CDR1 SGDLS, CDR2 YYNGEE. CDR3 DNA: TGTGCCAGCAGCGTAGCTATGGCGGGAGGTCGCTACGAGCAGTACTTC. Its translation: CASSVAMAGGRYEQYF.

The V and J genes are TRBV28 and TRBJ2-5, with 9 bases aligning to TRBD2. With V trimmed by 7 bases and J by 1 base, 10 bases remained unmatched. This CDR3 comprises 16 residues. In germline, CDR1 is MDHEN, CDR2 SYDVKM. The CDR3 DNA follows: TGTGCCAGCACTGGCGGGAGGGGGCTAGCCCAAGAGACCCAGTACTTC. Its protein is CASTGGRGLAQETQYF. Using reference TRBV28 and TRBJ2-5 for the parts outside the CDR3, the full variable domain is DVKVTQSSRYLVKRTGEKVFLECVQDMDHENMFWYRQDPGLGLRLIYFSYDVKMKEKGDIPEGYSVSREKKERFSLILESASTNQTSMYLCASTGGRGLAQETQYFGPGTRLLVL.

This clone was counted a few times. The V and J genes are TRBV30 and TRBJ1-5, with D perhaps TRBD1 (5 bases). Germline loops: CDR1 GTSNPN, CDR2 SVGIG (reference sequence). The length of the CDR3 is 15 residues. V dropped 5 bases and J dropped 2 bases, with 16 bases sitting between them. The CDR3 nucleotides read TGTGCCTGGGAGGGACCGGGACCGCGCAATCAGCCCCAGCATTTT. It codes for CAWEGPGPRNQPQHF.